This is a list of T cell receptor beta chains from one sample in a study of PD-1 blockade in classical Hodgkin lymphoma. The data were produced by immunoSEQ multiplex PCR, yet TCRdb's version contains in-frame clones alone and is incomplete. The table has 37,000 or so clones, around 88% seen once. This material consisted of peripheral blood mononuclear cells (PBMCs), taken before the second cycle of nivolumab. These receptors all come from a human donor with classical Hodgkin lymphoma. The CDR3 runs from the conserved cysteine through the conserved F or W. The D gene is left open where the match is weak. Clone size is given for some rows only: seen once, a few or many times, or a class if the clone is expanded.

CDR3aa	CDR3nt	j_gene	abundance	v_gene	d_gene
CAIYWELLSGNTIYF	TGTGCCATCTACTGGGAGCTACTCTCTGGAAACACCATATATTTT	TRBJ1-3	-	TRBV10-3	-
CASSGRANNEQFF	TGCGCCAGCAGCGGCCGGGCGAACAATGAGCAGTTCTTC	TRBJ2-1	-	TRBV5-1	-
CASNGREPYEQYF	TGTGCCAGCAATGGCCGGGAACCCTACGAGCAGTACTTC	TRBJ2-7	-	TRBV6-1	-
CSFSGTGVRGANVLTF	TGCAGCTTCTCCGGGACAGGGGTAAGGGGGGCCAACGTCCTGACTTTC	TRBJ2-6	-	TRBV29-1	TRBD1
CASSNRTSGRSSGELFF	TGTGCCAGTAGTAACAGGACTAGCGGGAGATCTTCCGGGGAGCTGTTTTTT	TRBJ2-2	-	TRBV19	TRBD2
CASRGDANNEQFF	TGTGCCAGCAGGGGGGACGCGAACAATGAGCAGTTCTTC	TRBJ2-1	-	TRBV28	-
CASSEGVAGDEQFF	TGCGCCAGCAGTGAGGGAGTAGCGGGAGATGAGCAGTTCTTC	TRBJ2-1	-	TRBV10-1	TRBD2
CASSLAGTRSNEQFF	TGCGCCAGCAGCTTGGCCGGGACACGATCCAATGAGCAGTTCTTC	TRBJ2-1	once	TRBV5-1	-
CASSDKYRTYEQYF	TGTGCCAGCAGTGACAAATACCGGACCTACGAGCAGTACTTC	TRBJ2-7	once	TRBV2	-
CASSIGRPGASYGYTF	TGTGCCAGTAGTATAGGGCGCCCCGGGGCGTCATATGGCTACACCTTC	TRBJ1-2	-	TRBV19	-
CASRDITDTQYF	TGTGCCAGCCGGGACATCACAGATACGCAGTATTTT	TRBJ2-3	-	TRBV28	-
CASSELAWAGANVLTF	TGTGCCAGCAGCGAACTAGCTTGGGCTGGGGCCAACGTCCTGACTTTC	TRBJ2-6	-	TRBV11-2	-
CSVRTGTFTEAFF	TGCAGCGTTAGAACAGGGACATTCACTGAAGCTTTCTTT	TRBJ1-1	-	TRBV29-1	-
CASSALAGGTNEQFF	TGTGCTAGCAGCGCGCTAGCGGGGGGTACGAATGAGCAGTTCTTC	TRBJ2-1	-	TRBV7-7	TRBD2
CASSPFGSEQFF	TGTGCCAGCAGCCCTTTCGGCAGTGAGCAGTTCTTC	TRBJ2-1	-	TRBV7-9	-
CASSVFGSTYGYTF	TGTGCCAGCAGCGTCTTCGGGTCGACCTATGGCTACACCTTC	TRBJ1-2	-	TRBV9	-
CASSESRQGHNQPQHF	TGTGCCAGCAGTGAATCCCGACAGGGACACAATCAGCCCCAGCATTTT	TRBJ1-5	-	TRBV6-1	TRBD1
CASSFSGMSTDTQYF	TGTGCTAGCAGTTTTAGCGGGATGAGCACAGATACGCAGTATTTT	TRBJ2-3	-	TRBV7-7	TRBD2